The 13 T cell receptor beta chains reported below all come from one sample, sequenced in a study of blood T cell repertoires in COVID-19. Here immunoSEQ multiplex PCR was the method, and the copy in TCRdb shows in-frame clones only, minus some. The sample lists about 87,000 clones; around 87% were seen once. Sequenced input: peripheral blood. Receptor source: a man aged 35 to 55 with acute or convalescent COVID-19.

The rearrangement uses TRBV4-1 and TRBJ2-5, with 7 bases aligning to TRBD2. J lost 6 bases, V lost 0 bases, and 7 bases had no gene match. Germline assignment: CDR1 MGHRA and CDR2 YSYEKL. The CDR3 consists of 15 residues. Here the CDR3 reads CASSQDRGSGKTQYF. CDR3 nucleotides: TGCGCCAGCAGCCAAGATCGCGGGAGTGGGAAGACCCAGTACTTC.

V is TRBV5-1 and J is TRBJ1-1; no reliable D call. CDR3 length: 12 residues. V lost 2 bases to trimming and J lost 7 bases, with 9 bases between them. CDR1 and CDR2 (germline): SGHRS, YFSETQ. The CDR3 nucleotides are TGCGCCAGCAGCTTTGATACATATGAAGCTTTCTTT. This codes for CASSFDTYEAFF.

This rearrangement joins TRBV19 to TRBJ1-6, with D perhaps TRBD1 (6 bases). Germline lookup yields CDR1 LNHDA and CDR2 SQIVND (reference sequence). The CDR3 runs to 17 residues. V was shortened by 6 bases and J by 7 bases, with 22 bases between the two germline ends. DNA for the CDR3: TGTGCCAGTAGCCTCAAACTGGGGGGGGCTGGCAATTCACCCCTCCACTTT. This sequence encodes CASSLKLGGAGNSPLHF.

The rearrangement joins TRBV3-1 (or the pseudogene TRBV3-2) to TRBJ2-6; D gene ambiguous. V was pared by 5 bases and J by 7 bases, with 12 bases between. The CDR3 spans 14 residues. Germline CDR1 is LGHDT and CDR2 is YNNKEL (reference sequence). CDR3 residues: CASSVLRNANVLTF. CDR3 bases: TGTGCCAGCAGCGTCTTGAGGAACGCCAACGTCCTGACTTTC.

The DNA of the CDR3 is TGTGCCAGCAGCTCCCGGACTAGCCGGGCAGATACGCAGTATTTT. Translation gives CASSSRTSRADTQYF. This chain uses TRBV7-2 with TRBJ2-3, with TRBD2 matching over 8 bases. This CDR3 contains 15 residues. Germline V lookup: CDR1 SGHTA, CDR2 FQGNSA. The J segment lost 4 bases and the V segment lost 4 bases, leaving 7 bases of the junction unmatched.

The rearrangement uses TRBV11-3 and TRBJ2-3; no definite D call. Trimming took 4 bases from V and 3 from J, leaving 8 bases between them. This CDR3 spans 13 amino acids. The germline V gene encodes CDR1 SGHNT and CDR2 YENEEA. The CDR3 protein is CASSSQSTDTQYF. Written as DNA, the CDR3 is TGTGCCAGCAGCTCCCAGTCTACAGATACGCAGTATTTT.

The chain combines TRBV5-4 with TRBJ2-5; 12 bases match TRBD2. Trimming cost V 4 bases and J 5 bases; bases outside gene matches: 9. The CDR3 is made up of 16 amino acids. The germline gives CDR1 SGHNT, CDR2 YYREEE (reference sequence). The CDR3 coding sequence is TGTGCCAGCAGCCTAAGGACTAGCGGGGCCGGGGAGACCCAGTACTTC. This encodes CASSLRTSGAGETQYF. The variable domain in full, completed from reference TRBV5-4 and TRBJ2-5, reads ETGVTQSPTHLIKTRGQQVTLRCSSQSGHNTVSWYQQALGQGPQFIFQYYREEENGRGNFPPRFSGLQFPNYSSELNVNALELDDSALYLCASSLRTSGAGETQYFGPGTRLLVL.

V and J are TRBV19 and TRBJ1-1, with D unresolved. Trimming removed 11 bases at V and 4 bases at J, with 14 bases between. This CDR3 is 12 amino acids long. Germline values: CDR1 LNHDA, CDR2 SQIVND (reference sequence). CDR3 coding DNA: TGTGCCTCTAGGGAGGGCCCCACTGAAGCTTTCTTT. It encodes CASREGPTEAFF. Complete variable domain (other parts from reference TRBV19 and TRBJ1-1): DGGITQSPKYLFRKEGQNVTLSCEQNLNHDAMYWYRQDPGQGLRLIYYSQIVNDFQKGDIAEGYSVSREKKESFPLTVTSAQKNPTAFYLCASREGPTEAFFGQGTRLTVV.

This sequence joins TRBV5-1 and TRBJ2-3; 8 bases line up with TRBD2. In germline, CDR1 is SGHRS, CDR2 YFSETQ. With V trimmed by 4 bases and J by 1 base, 5 bases remained unmatched. The length of the CDR3 is 15 residues. CDR3 nucleotide sequence: TGCGCCAGCAGCATCGGGGGGGACCGCACAGATACGCAGTATTTT. It codes for CASSIGGDRTDTQYF.

The chain couples TRBV5-1 to TRBJ1-4; D not certain. The CDR3 has 15 residues. Germline CDR1 reads SGHRS; CDR2 reads YFSETQ. V lost 1 base, J lost 5 bases, and 12 bases lay in between. Here the CDR3 reads CASSLYATENEKLFF. As DNA, the CDR3 is TGCGCCAGCAGCTTGTACGCCACCGAGAATGAAAAACTGTTTTTT.

The chain is built from TRBV5-4 and TRBJ2-6, with TRBD2 matching over 11 bases. V was clipped by 3 bases and J by 0 bases; unmatched bases: 5. CDR3 length: 18 amino acids. The germline gives CDR1 SGHNT, CDR2 YYREEE (reference sequence). This CDR3 reads CASSSLAGAISGANVLTF. The DNA for the CDR3 is TGTGCCAGCAGCTCACTAGCGGGGGCGATCTCTGGGGCCAACGTCCTGACTTTC.

This chain joins TRBV19 and TRBJ2-5; D perhaps matches TRBD1 (6 bases). With 7 bases removed from V and 5 bases from J, the gap between germline ends came to 14 bases. In germline, CDR1 is LNHDA, CDR2 SQIVND (reference sequence). The CDR3 contains 13 residues. CDR3 DNA sequence: TGTGCCAGTACCTCACAGGGAGCGGAGACCCAGTACTTC. The encoded protein is CASTSQGAETQYF.

This sequence joins TRBV30 and TRBJ2-5; 7 bases align to TRBD1. Germline lookup yields CDR1 GTSNPN and CDR2 SVGIG (reference sequence). The CDR3 consists of 14 residues. V was pared by 4 bases and J by 5 bases, with 10 bases of the junction left unmatched. This CDR3 is CAWTRGRQVETQYF. CDR3 bases: TGTGCCTGGACAAGGGGGCGCCAGGTGGAGACCCAGTACTTC.